The 16 T cell receptor beta chains in this list originate from one sample, sequenced in a study of T cells in Graves' hyperthyroidism and ophthalmopathy. Amplification of TCR beta CDR3 regions was performed using RNA transcripts as template. A set of HTBI primers served as the primers for a first-round RT-PCR of the TCR CDR3. TCRdb re-called the multiplex PCR reads with MiXCR, one entry per CDR3 protein. Here the sample spans roughly 570,000 distinct CDR3 sequences, around 42% being singletons. The sample consisted of peripheral blood or thyroid tissue (not recorded which). The receptors stem from an adult woman with Graves' disease, either hyperthyroidism or ophthalmopathy (not recorded which).

The chain recombines TRBV29-1 with TRBJ1-2; a possible D gene is TRBD1 (5 bases). The CDR3 extends over 14 amino acids. Germline lookup yields CDR1 SQVTM and CDR2 ANQGSEA. Trimming cost V 4 bases and J 0 bases, with 12 bases left between them. CDR3 bases: TGCAGCGTTGTCCGGGACCCCACTAACTATGGCTACACCTTC. Its protein is CSVVRDPTNYGYTF.

As concerns this clonotype: The junction and the germline gene differ at one end; a read error may be behind it. The chain joins TRBV15 to TRBJ1-1; perhaps TRBD1 as D (6 bases). The CDR3 spans 14 residues. The V gene's germline CDR1 is LNHNV and CDR2 YYDKDF (reference sequence). The CDR3 DNA is TGTGCCGCCAGCAGTTTGGGGGGCGGCACTGAAGCTTTCTTT. This gives the protein CAASSLGGGTEAFF.

As for this clonotype: The conserved phenylalanine or tryptophan normally closing the CDR3 is absent here, so this likely arose from a read error. V gene TRBV7-3 combines with J gene TRBJ1-6, with unresolved D. Germline V gene lookup returns CDR1 SGHTA and CDR2 FQGTGA. This CDR3 has 14 residues. The V gene lost 3 bases and the J gene lost 6 bases, with 9 bases spanning the gap. CDR3 sequence (DNA): TGTGCCAGCAGCTTGAGCAGCCGTAATTCACCCCTCCACGTT. Amino acid sequence: CASSLSSRNSPLHV.

This chain joins TRBV12-3 or TRBV12-4 and TRBJ1-4, with 10 bases fitting TRBD1. This CDR3 has 14 residues. The junction had 4 bases not matched to a gene; V was cut back by 5 bases and J by 7 bases. CDR3 DNA sequence: TGTGCCAGCAGTGACAGGGGGCCCCCTGAAAAACTGTTTTTT. This sequence encodes CASSDRGPPEKLFF.

The chain employs TRBV7-2 and TRBJ2-1; maybe TRBD2 (5 bases). In germline, CDR1 is SGHTA, CDR2 FQGNSA. The germline V and J ends were trimmed by 1 base and 8 bases, with 9 bases remaining between them. CDR3 length: 13 residues. The chain's CDR3 is CASSLVGGDEQFF. CDR3 in DNA: TGTGCCAGCAGCTTAGTAGGAGGTGATGAGCAGTTCTTC.

This clonotype was seen many times. This rearrangement joins TRBV5-1 to TRBJ1-2; perhaps TRBD1 as D (5 bases). Germline V lookup: CDR1 SGHRS, CDR2 YFSETQ. The CDR3 is 15 amino acids. V dropped 0 bases and J dropped 2 bases, with 11 bases sitting between them. Here the CDR3 reads CASSLGQPGNYGYTF. CDR3 DNA sequence: TGCGCCAGCAGCTTGGGACAGCCAGGGAACTATGGCTACACCTTC.

Of note for this clonotype: A single base separates this from a much larger clone, so it may be a read error. This chain connects TRBV20-1 to TRBJ2-7; a possible D gene is TRBD1 (8 bases). CDR3 size: 14 residues. The ends were cut back, 7 bases at V and 8 bases at J, with 24 bases in the middle. Per the germline V gene, CDR1 is DFQATT and CDR2 is SNEGSKA (reference sequence). CDR3 DNA: TGCAGTGTGGCCGCACAGGGGGGGAATCGGAAGCAGTACTTC. It is translated as CSVAAQGGNRKQYF.

This chain joins TRBV20-1 and TRBJ2-2; either TRBD1 or TRBD2 may supply D (5 bases each). Between the trimmed V and J ends, which lost 6 bases and 1 base, there was a span of 15 bases. CDR1 DFQATT and CDR2 SNEGSKA come from the germline V gene (reference sequence). The CDR3 sequence is 15 residues long. The CDR3 DNA follows: TGCAGTGCCACGACCGGGACCTTGAACACCGGGGAGCTGTTTTTT. It specifies CSATTGTLNTGELFF.

J is TRBJ2-3 and V is TRBV20-1; 7 nucleotides line up with TRBD2. Germline CDR1 and CDR2: DFQATT and SNEGSKA (reference sequence). V shed 4 bases, J shed 0 bases, and the junction held 1 base outside the gene matches. This CDR3 is built from 13 residues. CDR3 region: CSANSGSTDTQYF. In DNA, the CDR3 is TGCAGTGCTAATAGCGGGAGCACAGATACGCAGTATTTT.

The V and J genes are TRBV7-6 and TRBJ2-3, with 7 bases fitting TRBD2. The V gene's germline CDR1 is SGHVS and CDR2 FNYEAQ. The CDR3 contains 15 residues. Trimming took 5 bases from V and 2 from J; bases not matched to a gene: 7. The CDR3 bases are TGTGCCAGCAGCCAAGCGGGAACCCACACAGATACGCAGTATTTT. Its translation is CASSQAGTHTDTQYF.

This clonotype was observed a few times. The V gene is TRBV5-1, the J gene TRBJ2-5; D unresolved. The V gene's germline CDR1 is SGHRS and CDR2 YFSETQ. V gave up 0 bases and J gave up 7 bases, with 22 bases separating them. There are 17 residues in the CDR3. Here the CDR3 reads CASSLAHFRTSPGTQYF. CDR3 nucleotide sequence: TGCGCCAGCAGCTTGGCCCACTTTCGGACGTCACCAGGGACCCAGTACTTC.

The genes are TRBV7-9 and TRBJ2-7; D may be TRBD2 (5 bases). Trimming left V 6 bases short and J 5 bases short, with 17 bases between. Per germline, CDR1 SEHNR and CDR2 FQNEAQ (reference sequence). This CDR3 comprises 14 residues. CDR3: CASSYPANGDEQYF. For the CDR3, the DNA is TGTGCCAGCAGTTACCCGGCCAACGGGGACGAGCAGTACTTC.

The CDR3 region has the DNA TGTGCCAGCTCACCCGACTCTAGGTTGCCCTACGAGCAGTACTTC. Translating it yields CASSPDSRLPYEQYF. This chain joins TRBV18 and TRBJ2-7; D uncertain. The V end was cut by 3 bases, the J end by 2 bases, with 14 bases between. CDR1 is KGHSH, CDR2 LQKENI, per germline. CDR3 size: 15 residues.

The chain joins TRBV10-3 to TRBJ2-3; D remains unclear. V lost 0 bases to trimming and J lost 6 bases, with 13 bases between them. Germline CDR1 reads ENHRY; CDR2 reads SYGVKD. CDR3 length equals 15 residues. In nucleotides, the CDR3 is TGTGCCATCAGTGAGTCGTCTCCATCCGCGGATACGCAGTATTTT. Its protein is CAISESSPSADTQYF.

This clonotype has ten or more counts. This CDR3 is CASSVGRRNTEAFF. The DNA of the CDR3 is TGTGCCAGCAGCGTGGGACGGCGAAACACTGAAGCTTTCTTT. V usage is TRBV9 and J usage is TRBJ1-1; D may be TRBD1 (5 bases). There are 14 residues in the CDR3. The ends were cut back, 2 bases at V and 2 bases at J, with 10 bases in the middle. Germline loops: CDR1 SGDLS, CDR2 YYNGEE.

CDR3 in amino acids: CDQCPSWSRELNSNQPQHF. For the CDR3, the DNA is TGTGACCAGTGCCCATCCTGGAGCCGCGAGCTTAATAGCAATCAGCCCCAGCATTTT. This chain connects TRBV25-1 to TRBJ1-5; no reliable D call. Germline CDR1 and CDR2: MGHDK and SYGVNS. This CDR3 has 19 residues.